What follows describes a single T cell receptor beta chain. The antigen remains unidentified. This CDR3 is built from 16 residues. The V gene's germline CDR1 is LNHDA and CDR2 SQIVND (reference sequence). Those CD8+ T cells considered naive were CD45RO-CCR7+CD27+CD95-. The data were obtained in a study of CXCR3-negative and CXCR3-positive naive CD8 T cells. Overall study findings and caveats: CXCR3-positive naive cells had more hydrophobic TRB CDR3s than CXCR3-negative naive cells.

UMI-labeled TRB cDNA libraries were prepared by 5' RACE. From its re-call of the 5' RACE reads, TCRdb lists each CDR3 protein once, without DNA. The sample data list 50,000 to 65,000 distinct CDR3 sequences. The V gene is TRBV19, the J gene TRBJ2-7; TCRdb calls TRBD1, which cannot be checked without DNA. This TCR was recovered from a human donor in good health. Some clones in this sample may be carry-over from other donors' samples. The sequenced material came from naive CXCR3+ CD8+ T cells from blood. The subset here: CD45RO-CCR7+CD27+CD95- naive CD8+ T cells expressing CXCR3 (TNR3+). The CDR3 is CASSSPGQGVFYEQYF.